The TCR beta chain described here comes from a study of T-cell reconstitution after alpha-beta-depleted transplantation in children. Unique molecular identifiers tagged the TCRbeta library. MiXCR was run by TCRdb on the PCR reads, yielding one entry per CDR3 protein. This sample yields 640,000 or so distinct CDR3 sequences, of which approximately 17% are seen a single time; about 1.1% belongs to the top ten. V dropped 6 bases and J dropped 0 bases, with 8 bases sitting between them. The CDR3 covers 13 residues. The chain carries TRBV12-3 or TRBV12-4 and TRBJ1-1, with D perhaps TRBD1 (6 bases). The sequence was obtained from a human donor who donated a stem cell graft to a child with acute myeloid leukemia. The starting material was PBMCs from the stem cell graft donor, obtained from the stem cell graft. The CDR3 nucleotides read TGTGCCAGCAGAAACAGGGTGAACACTGAAGCTTTCTTT. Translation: CASRNRVNTEAFF.